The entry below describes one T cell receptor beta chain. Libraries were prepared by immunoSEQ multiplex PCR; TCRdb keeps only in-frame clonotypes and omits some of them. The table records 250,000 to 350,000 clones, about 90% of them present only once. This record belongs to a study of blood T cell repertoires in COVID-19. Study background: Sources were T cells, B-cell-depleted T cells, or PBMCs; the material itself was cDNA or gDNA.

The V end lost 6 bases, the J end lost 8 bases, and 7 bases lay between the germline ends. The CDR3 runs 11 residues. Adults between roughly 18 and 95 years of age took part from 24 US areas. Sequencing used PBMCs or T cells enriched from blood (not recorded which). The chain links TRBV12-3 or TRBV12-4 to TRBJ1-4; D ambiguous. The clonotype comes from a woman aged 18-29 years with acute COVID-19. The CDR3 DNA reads TGTGCCAGCAGCAGGCGAGAAAAACTGTTTTTT. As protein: CASSRREKLFF.